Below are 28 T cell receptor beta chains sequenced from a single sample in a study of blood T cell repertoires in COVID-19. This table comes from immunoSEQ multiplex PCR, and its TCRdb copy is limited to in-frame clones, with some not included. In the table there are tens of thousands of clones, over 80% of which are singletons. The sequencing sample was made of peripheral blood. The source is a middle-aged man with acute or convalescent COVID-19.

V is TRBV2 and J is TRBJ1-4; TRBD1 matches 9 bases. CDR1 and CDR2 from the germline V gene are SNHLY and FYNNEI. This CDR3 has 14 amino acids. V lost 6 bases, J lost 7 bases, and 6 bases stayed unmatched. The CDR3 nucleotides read TGTGCCAGCAGCACCGGGACAGGGAGTGAAAAACTGTTTTTT. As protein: CASSTGTGSEKLFF.

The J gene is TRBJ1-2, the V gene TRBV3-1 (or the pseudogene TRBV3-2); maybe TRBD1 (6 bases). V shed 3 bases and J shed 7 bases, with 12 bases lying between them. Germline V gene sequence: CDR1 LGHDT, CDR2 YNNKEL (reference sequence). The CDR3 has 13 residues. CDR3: CASSHRRGAGYTF. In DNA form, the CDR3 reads TGTGCCAGCAGCCACAGACGGGGGGCTGGCTACACCTTC.

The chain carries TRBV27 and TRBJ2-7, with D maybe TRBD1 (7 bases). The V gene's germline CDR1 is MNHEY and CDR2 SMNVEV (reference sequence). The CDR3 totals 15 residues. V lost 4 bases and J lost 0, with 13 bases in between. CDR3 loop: CASSSGDSFSYEQYF. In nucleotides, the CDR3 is TGTGCCAGCAGTTCGGGGGACAGTTTCTCCTACGAGCAGTACTTC.

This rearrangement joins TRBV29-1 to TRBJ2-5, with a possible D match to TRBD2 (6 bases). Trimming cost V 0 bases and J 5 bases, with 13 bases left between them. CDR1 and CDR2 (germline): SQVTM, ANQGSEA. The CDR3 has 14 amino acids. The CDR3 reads CSVEDTGTEETQYF. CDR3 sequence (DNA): TGCAGCGTTGAAGATACCGGGACTGAGGAGACCCAGTACTTC.

The CDR3 reads CASSISGGTQYF. The CDR3 region has the DNA TGTGCCAGTAGTATAAGCGGCGGGACCCAGTACTTC. The V and J genes are TRBV19 and TRBJ2-5; possible D gene TRBD2, 5 bases. Germline V lookup: CDR1 LNHDA, CDR2 SQIVND (reference sequence). This CDR3 has 12 residues. Trimming took off 2 bases at V and 7 bases at J, with 8 bases between the two ends.

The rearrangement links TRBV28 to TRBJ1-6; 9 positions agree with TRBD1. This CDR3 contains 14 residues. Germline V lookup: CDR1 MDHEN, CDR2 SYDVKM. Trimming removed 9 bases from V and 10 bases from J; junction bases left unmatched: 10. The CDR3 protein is CASSGTGIKSPLHF. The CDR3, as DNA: TGTGCCAGTTCGGGGACAGGGATAAAGTCACCCCTCCACTTT.

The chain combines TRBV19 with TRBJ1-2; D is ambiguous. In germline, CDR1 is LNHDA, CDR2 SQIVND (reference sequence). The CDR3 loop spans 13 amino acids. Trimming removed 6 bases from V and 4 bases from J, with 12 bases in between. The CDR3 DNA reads TGTGCCAGTAGAACAGCCGCCCCCTATGGCTACACCTTC. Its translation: CASRTAAPYGYTF.

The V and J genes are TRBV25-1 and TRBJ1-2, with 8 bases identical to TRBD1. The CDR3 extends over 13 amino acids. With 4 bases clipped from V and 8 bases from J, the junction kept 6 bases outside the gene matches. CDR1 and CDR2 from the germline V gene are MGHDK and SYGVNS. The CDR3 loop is CASSGTGLEGYTF. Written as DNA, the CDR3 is TGTGCCAGCAGTGGGACAGGGTTGGAAGGCTACACCTTC.

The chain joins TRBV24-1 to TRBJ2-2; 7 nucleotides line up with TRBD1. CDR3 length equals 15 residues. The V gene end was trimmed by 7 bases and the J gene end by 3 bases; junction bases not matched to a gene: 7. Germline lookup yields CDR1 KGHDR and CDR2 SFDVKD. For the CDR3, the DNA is TGTGCCACCAGAACCACCGGGACAGACACCGGGGAGCTGTTTTTT. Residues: CATRTTGTDTGELFF.

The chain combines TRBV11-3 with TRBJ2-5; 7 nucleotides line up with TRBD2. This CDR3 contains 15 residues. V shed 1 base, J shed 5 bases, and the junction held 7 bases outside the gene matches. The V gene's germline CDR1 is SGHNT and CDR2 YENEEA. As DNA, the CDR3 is TGTGCCAGCAGCTTAGTCTTTGCGGGAGTGGAGACCCAGTACTTC. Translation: CASSLVFAGVETQYF.

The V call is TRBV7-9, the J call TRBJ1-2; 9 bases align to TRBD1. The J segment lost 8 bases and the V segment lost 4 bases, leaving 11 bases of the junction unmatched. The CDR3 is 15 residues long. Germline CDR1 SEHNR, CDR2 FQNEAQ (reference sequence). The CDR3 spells CASSSPGQGFRGYTF. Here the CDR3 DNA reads TGTGCCAGCAGCTCGCCGGGACAGGGATTTCGGGGCTACACCTTC.

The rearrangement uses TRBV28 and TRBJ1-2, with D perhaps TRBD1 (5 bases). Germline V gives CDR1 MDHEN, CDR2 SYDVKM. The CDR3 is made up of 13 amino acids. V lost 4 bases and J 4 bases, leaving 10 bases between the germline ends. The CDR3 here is CASSSTVSYGYTF. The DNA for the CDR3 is TGTGCCAGCAGTTCGACAGTGAGCTATGGCTACACCTTC.

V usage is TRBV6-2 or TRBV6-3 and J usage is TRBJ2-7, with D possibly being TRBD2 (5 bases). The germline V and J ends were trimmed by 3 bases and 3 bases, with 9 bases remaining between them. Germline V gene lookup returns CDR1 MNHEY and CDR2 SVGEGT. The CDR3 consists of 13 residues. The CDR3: CASSYLGGYEQYF. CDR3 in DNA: TGTGCCAGCAGTTATTTAGGAGGCTACGAGCAGTACTTC.

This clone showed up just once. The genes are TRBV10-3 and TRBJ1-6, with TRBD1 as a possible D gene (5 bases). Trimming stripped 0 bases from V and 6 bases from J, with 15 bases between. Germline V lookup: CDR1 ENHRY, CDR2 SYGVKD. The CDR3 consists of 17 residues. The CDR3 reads CAISESRQGNLNSPLHF. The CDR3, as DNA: TGTGCCATCAGTGAGTCGAGGCAGGGTAACCTTAATTCACCCCTCCACTTT.

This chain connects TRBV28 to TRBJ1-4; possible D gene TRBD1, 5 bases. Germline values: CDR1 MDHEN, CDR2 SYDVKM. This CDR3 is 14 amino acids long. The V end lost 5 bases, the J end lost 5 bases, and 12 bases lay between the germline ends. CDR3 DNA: TGTGCCAGCAGTGAGCAGGGTTGGAATGAAAAACTGTTTTTT. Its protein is CASSEQGWNEKLFF. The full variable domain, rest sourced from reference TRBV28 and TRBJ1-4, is DVKVTQSSRYLVKRTGEKVFLECVQDMDHENMFWYRQDPGLGLRLIYFSYDVKMKEKGDIPEGYSVSREKKERFSLILESASTNQTSMYLCASSEQGWNEKLFFGSGTQLSVL.

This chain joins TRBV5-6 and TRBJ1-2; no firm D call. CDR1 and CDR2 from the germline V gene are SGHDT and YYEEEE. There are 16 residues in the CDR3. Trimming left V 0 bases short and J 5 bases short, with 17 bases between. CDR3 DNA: TGTGCCAGCAGCTTGGTTAGTGGGGTTCGGGGATATGGCTACACCTTC. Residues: CASSLVSGVRGYGYTF.

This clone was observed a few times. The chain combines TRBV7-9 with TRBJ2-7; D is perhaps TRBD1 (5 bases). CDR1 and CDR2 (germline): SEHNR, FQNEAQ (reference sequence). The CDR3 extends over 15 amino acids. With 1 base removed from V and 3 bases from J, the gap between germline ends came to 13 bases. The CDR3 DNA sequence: TGTGCCAGCAGCTTAGAGGGGCTCCCTCACTACGAGCAGTACTTC. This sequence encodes CASSLEGLPHYEQYF.

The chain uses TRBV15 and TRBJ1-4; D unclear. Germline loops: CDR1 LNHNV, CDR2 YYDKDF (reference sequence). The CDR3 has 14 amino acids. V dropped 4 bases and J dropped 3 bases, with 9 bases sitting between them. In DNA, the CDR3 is TGTGCCACCAGCACCCGACACGCTAATGAAAAACTGTTTTTT. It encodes CATSTRHANEKLFF.

CDR3 loop: CASSITGTGTYEQYF. The CDR3 nucleotides read TGTGCCAGCAGCATAACCGGGACTGGCACCTACGAGCAGTACTTC. The gene calls are TRBV2 and TRBJ2-7; a weak D match, TRBD2 (6 bases). CDR1 is SNHLY and CDR2 is FYNNEI in the germline V gene. The V gene lost 6 bases and the J gene lost 2 bases, with 17 bases spanning the gap. The CDR3 extends over 15 amino acids.

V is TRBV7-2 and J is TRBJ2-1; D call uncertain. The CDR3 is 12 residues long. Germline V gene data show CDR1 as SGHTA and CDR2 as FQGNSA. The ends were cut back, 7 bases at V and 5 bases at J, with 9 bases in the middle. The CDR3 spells CASNYLDNEQFF. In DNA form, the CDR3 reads TGTGCCAGCAACTATTTGGACAATGAGCAGTTCTTC.

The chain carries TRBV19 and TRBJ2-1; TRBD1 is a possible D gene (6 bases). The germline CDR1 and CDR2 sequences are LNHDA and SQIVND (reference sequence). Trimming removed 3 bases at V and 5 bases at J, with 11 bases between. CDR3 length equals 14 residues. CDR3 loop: CASSMGTKDNEQFF. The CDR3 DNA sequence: TGTGCCAGTAGTATGGGGACAAAAGACAATGAGCAGTTCTTC.

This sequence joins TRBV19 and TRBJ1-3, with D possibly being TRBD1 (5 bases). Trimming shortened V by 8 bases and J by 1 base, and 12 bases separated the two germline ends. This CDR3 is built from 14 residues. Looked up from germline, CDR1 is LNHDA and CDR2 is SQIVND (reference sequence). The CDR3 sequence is CASGPRTSGNTIYF. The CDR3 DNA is TGTGCCAGTGGCCCGCGGACATCTGGAAACACCATATATTTT.

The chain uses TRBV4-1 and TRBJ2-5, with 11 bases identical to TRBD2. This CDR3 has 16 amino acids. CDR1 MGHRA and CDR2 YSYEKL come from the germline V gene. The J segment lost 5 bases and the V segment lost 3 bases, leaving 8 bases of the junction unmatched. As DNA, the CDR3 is TGCGCCAGCAGCCAGGCTATAGCGGGGGGGCAGGAGACCCAGTACTTC. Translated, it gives CASSQAIAGGQETQYF.

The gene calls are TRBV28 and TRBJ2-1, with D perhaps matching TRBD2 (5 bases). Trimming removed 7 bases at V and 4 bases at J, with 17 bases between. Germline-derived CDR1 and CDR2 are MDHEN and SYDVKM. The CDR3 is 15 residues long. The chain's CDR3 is CASTPKEEIYNEQFF. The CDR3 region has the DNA TGTGCCAGCACTCCCAAGGAGGAAATTTACAATGAGCAGTTCTTC.

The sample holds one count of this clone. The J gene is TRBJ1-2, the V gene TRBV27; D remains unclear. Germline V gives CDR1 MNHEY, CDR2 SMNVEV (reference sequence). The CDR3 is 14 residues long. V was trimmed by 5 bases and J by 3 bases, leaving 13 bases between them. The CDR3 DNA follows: TGTGCCAGCAGTCCCTCGAACAGAGACTATGGCTACACCTTC. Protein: CASSPSNRDYGYTF.

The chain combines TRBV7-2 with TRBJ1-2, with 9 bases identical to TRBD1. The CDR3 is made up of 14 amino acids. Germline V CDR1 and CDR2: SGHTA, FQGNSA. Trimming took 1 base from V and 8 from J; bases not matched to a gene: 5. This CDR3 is CASSLGQGGGGYTF. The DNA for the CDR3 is TGTGCCAGCAGCTTAGGACAGGGGGGAGGAGGCTACACCTTC.

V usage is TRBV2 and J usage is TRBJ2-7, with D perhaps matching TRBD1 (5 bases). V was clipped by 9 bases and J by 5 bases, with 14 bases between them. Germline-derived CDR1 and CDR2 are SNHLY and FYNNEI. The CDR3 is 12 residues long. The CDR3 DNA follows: TGTGCCAGTGCAGGGTACGTGGACGAGCAGTACTTC. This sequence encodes CASAGYVDEQYF.

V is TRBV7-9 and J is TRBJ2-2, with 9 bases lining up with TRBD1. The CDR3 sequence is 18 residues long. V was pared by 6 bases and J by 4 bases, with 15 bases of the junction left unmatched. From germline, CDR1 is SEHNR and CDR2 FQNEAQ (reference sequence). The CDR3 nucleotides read TGTGCCAGCAGTTCCTCCACCGGGACAGGGAAAGGCACCGGGGAGCTGTTTTTT. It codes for CASSSSTGTGKGTGELFF.